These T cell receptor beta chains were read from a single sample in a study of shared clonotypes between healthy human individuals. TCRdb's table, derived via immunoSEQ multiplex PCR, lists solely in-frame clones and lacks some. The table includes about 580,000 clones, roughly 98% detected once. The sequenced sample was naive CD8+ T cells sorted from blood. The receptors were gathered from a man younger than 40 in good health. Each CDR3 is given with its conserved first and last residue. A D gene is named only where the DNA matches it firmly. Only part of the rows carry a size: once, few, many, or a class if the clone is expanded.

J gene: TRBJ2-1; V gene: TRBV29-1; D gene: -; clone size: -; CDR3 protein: CSVGMAGFSDEQFF; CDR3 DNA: TGCAGCGTTGGTATGGCGGGATTTAGTGATGAGCAGTTCTTC
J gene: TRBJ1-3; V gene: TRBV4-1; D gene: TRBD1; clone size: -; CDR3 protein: CASSHSIPGQGARGNTIYF; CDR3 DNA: TGCGCCAGCAGCCACTCTATCCCGGGACAGGGGGCGCGTGGAAACACCATATATTTT
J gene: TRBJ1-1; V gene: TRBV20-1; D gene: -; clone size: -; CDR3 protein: CSARRGSEAFF; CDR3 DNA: TGCAGTGCTAGACGGGGATCTGAAGCTTTCTTT
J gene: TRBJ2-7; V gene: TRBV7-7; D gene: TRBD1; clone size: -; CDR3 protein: CASSLGQGNYEQYF; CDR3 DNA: TGTGCTAGCAGCTTAGGACAGGGGAACTACGAGCAGTACTTC
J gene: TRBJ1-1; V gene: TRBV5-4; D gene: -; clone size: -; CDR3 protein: CASSLGSGLGEAFF; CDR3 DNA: TGTGCCAGCAGCTTAGGGTCAGGGCTCGGTGAAGCTTTCTTT
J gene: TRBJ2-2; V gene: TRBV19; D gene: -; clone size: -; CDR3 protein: CASSIVGNTGELFF; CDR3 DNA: TGTGCCAGTAGTATAGTCGGGAACACCGGGGAGCTGTTTTTT
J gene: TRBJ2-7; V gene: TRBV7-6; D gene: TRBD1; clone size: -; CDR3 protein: CASSLGGQGRQYF; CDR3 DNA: TGTGCCAGCAGCTTAGGGGGACAGGGTCGGCAGTACTTC
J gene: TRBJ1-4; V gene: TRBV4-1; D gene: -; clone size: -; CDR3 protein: CASSQGPPGQLSATNEKLFF; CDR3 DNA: TGCGCCAGCAGCCAAGGTCCACCGGGACAACTAAGTGCAACTAATGAAAAACTGTTTTTT
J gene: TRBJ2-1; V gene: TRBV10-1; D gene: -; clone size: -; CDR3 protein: CASSEGSGNEQFF; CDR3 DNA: TGCGCCAGCAGTGAGGGTTCCGGGAATGAGCAGTTCTTC
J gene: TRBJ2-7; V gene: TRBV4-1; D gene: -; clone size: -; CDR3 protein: CASSQDDGYEQYF; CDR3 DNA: TGCGCCAGCAGCCAAGATGACGGATACGAGCAGTACTTC
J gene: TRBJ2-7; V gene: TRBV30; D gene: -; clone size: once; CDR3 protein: CAWRSRDLSYEQYF; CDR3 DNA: TGTGCCTGGAGGAGCCGGGACCTGTCCTACGAGCAGTACTTC
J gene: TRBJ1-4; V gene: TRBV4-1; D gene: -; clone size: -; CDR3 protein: CASSQEQGSSGEKLFF; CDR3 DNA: TGCGCCAGCAGCCAAGAACAGGGCTCCTCCGGAGAAAAACTGTTTTTT
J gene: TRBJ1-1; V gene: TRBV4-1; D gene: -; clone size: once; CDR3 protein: CASSQVSGGGEAFF; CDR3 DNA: TGCGCCAGCAGCCAAGTTTCGGGAGGAGGAGAAGCTTTCTTT
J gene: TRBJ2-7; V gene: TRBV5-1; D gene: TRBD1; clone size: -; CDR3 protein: CASTPGQGYSYEQYF; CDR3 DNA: TGCGCCAGCACTCCTGGACAGGGATACTCCTACGAGCAGTACTTC
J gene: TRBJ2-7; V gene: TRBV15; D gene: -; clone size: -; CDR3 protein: CATSIGLASSYEQYF; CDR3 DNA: TGTGCCACCAGCATCGGACTGGCTAGCTCCTACGAGCAGTACTTC
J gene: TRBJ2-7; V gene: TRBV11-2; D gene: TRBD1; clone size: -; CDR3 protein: CASSSQNRGSYEQYF; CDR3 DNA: TGTGCCAGCAGTTCACAGAACAGGGGTTCCTACGAGCAGTACTTC
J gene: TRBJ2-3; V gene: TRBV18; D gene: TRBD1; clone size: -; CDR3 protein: CASSPGQGRDTQYF; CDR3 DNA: TGTGCCAGCTCACCAGGACAGGGGAGGGATACGCAGTATTTT
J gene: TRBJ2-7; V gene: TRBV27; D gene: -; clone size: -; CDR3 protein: CASSTGYEQYF; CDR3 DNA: TGTGCCAGCAGTACAGGCTACGAGCAGTACTTC
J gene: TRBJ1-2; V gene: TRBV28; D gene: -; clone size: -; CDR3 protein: CASTLGNWDGYTF; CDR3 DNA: TGTGCCAGCACCCTTGGAAATTGGGATGGCTACACCTTC
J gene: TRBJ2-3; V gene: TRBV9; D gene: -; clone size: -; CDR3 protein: CASSGRGRTSTDTQYF; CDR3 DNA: TGTGCCAGCAGCGGGAGGGGGAGAACTAGCACAGATACGCAGTATTTT
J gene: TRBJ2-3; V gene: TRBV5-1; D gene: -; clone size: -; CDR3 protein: CASSSGQSSTDTQYF; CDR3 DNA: TGCGCCAGCAGCTCCGGACAGTCTAGCACAGATACGCAGTATTTT
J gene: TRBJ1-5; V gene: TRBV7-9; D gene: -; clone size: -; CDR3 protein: CASSTRGSGQPQHF; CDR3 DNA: TGTGCCAGCAGCACTAGGGGGTCGGGTCAGCCCCAGCATTTT
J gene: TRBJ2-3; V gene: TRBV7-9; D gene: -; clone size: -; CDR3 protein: CATRGDGYTDTQYF; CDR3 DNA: TGTGCCACCCGAGGGGACGGGTACACAGATACGCAGTATTTT
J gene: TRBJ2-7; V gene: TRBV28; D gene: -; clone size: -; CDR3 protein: CASSLENYEQYF; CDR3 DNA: TGTGCCAGCAGTTTAGAGAACTACGAGCAGTACTTC
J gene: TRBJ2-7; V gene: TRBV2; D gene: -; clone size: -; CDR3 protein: CASSEGPSSYEQYF; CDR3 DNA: TGTGCCAGCAGTGAAGGTCCGTCTTCCTACGAGCAGTACTTC
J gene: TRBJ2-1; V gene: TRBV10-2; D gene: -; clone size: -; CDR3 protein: CASSEIGVSYNEQFF; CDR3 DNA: TGCGCCAGCAGTGAGATCGGGGTCTCCTACAATGAGCAGTTCTTC
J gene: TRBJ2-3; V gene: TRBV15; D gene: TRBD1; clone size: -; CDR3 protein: CATSRTDRVLGTQYF; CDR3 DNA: TGTGCCACCAGCAGAACTGACAGGGTTCTGGGTACGCAGTATTTT
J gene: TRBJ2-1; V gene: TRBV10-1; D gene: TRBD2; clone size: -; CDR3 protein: CASSDPGGAYNEQFF; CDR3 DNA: TGCGCCAGCAGTGACCCGGGAGGGGCCTACAATGAGCAGTTCTTC
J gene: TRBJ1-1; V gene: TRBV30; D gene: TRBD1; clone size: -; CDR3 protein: CAWSVYWTGSTEAFF; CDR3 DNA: TGTGCCTGGAGTGTATATTGGACAGGGAGCACTGAAGCTTTCTTT
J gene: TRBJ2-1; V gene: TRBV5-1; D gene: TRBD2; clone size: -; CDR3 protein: CASSFTSGDYNEQFF; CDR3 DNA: TGCGCCAGCAGCTTCACTAGCGGGGATTACAATGAGCAGTTCTTC
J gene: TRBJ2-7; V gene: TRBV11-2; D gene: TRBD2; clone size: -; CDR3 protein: CASSFGGFSYEQYF; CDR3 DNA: TGTGCCAGCAGCTTCGGGGGGTTCTCCTACGAGCAGTACTTC